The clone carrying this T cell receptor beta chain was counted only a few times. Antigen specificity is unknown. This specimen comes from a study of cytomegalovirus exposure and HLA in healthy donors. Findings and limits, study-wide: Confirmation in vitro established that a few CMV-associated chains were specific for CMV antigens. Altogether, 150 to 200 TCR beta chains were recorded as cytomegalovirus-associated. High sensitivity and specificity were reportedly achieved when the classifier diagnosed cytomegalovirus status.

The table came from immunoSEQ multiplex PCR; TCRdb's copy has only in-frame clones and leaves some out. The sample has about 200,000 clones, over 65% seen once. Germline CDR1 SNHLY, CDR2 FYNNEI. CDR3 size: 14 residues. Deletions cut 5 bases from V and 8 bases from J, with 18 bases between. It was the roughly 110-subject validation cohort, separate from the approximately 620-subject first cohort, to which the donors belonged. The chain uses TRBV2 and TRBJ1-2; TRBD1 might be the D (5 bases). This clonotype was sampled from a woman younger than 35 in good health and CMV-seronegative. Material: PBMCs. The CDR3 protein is CASSQTILGDGYTF. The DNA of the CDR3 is TGTGCCAGCAGTCAAACTATACTCGGGGACGGCTACACCTTC.